This passage covers 15 T cell receptor beta chains from one sample sequenced in a study of beta chain features in type 1 diabetes (dated by TCRdb to about 2018). The library was generated by the immunoSEQ multiplex PCR assay. The High Capacity cDNA Reverse Transcription Kit was used to reverse transcribe all of the isolated RNA, meaning that expressed TCRB transcripts were what got sequenced. Not all clones reach the TCRdb copy of this immuneACCESS table, which keeps in-frame sequences only. Checked studies attribute under half of the gap to unresolved V genes and leave the rest unexplained. This sample is represented by about 290,000 clones; about 8% of them were singletons. Approximately 1% of the sample is in the top ten clones. The sequencing input was central memory CD4+ T cells from blood. The source of these receptors is a woman younger than 35 in good health.

The V and J genes are TRBV6-5 and TRBJ2-6; D is undetermined. The CDR3 runs 15 residues. Germline V gene data show CDR1 as MNHEY and CDR2 as SVGAGI. V was clipped by 3 bases and J by 9 bases, with 15 bases between them. In DNA, the CDR3 is TGTGCCAGCAGTTATTCCATGTTCAACCTCAACGTCCTGACTTTC. Amino acid sequence: CASSYSMFNLNVLTF.

The sample holds a few counts of this clone. The chain is built from TRBV15 and TRBJ1-5; D perhaps matches TRBD1 (6 bases). V was shortened by 3 bases and J by 5 bases, with 14 bases between the two germline ends. In germline, CDR1 is LNHNV, CDR2 YYDKDF (reference sequence). This CDR3 region has 15 residues. The CDR3 DNA is TGTGCCACCAGCAGGGAATTAGGGGGGGATCAGCCCCAGCATTTT. Residues: CATSRELGGDQPQHF.

This clone has only a few counts. The V gene is TRBV2, the J gene TRBJ2-7, with 7 bases fitting TRBD1. CDR3 length: 14 amino acids. V was pared by 6 bases and J by 3 bases, with 8 bases of the junction left unmatched. Germline CDR1 SNHLY, CDR2 FYNNEI. The CDR3 reads CASRATGSVYEQYV. DNA for the CDR3: TGTGCCAGCAGGGCGACAGGGTCTGTCTACGAGCAGTACGTC.

This clone has a handful of counts. The chain couples TRBV30 to TRBJ1-3, with D hard to call. With 4 bases removed from V and 0 bases from J, the gap between germline ends came to 10 bases. The CDR3 length is 14 residues. CDR1 and CDR2 from the germline V gene are GTSNPN and SVGIG (reference sequence). The CDR3 here is CAWIKRTSGNTIYF. In DNA form, the CDR3 reads TGTGCCTGGATAAAACGGACCTCTGGAAACACCATATATTTT.

This clone was counted many times. The CDR3 sequence is CASSLRAGNQETQYF. Written as DNA, the CDR3 is TGTGCCAGCAGCTTAAGGGCGGGAAACCAAGAGACCCAGTACTTC. The chain links TRBV7-9 to TRBJ2-5, with TRBD2 as a possible D gene (6 bases). CDR3 size: 15 residues. Between the trimmed V and J ends, which lost 2 bases and 0 bases, there was a span of 10 bases. CDR1 and CDR2 from the germline V gene are SEHNR and FQNEAQ (reference sequence).

This clone occurred a few times. The chain uses TRBV7-9 and TRBJ1-5; no definite D call. Germline values: CDR1 SEHNR, CDR2 FQNEAQ (reference sequence). V dropped 7 bases and J dropped 1 base, with 20 bases sitting between them. CDR3 length: 17 residues. CDR3 nucleotides: TGTGCCAGCATCACTCTCCGACGAAGGTTAAGCAATCAGCCCCAGCATTTT. Translated: CASITLRRRLSNQPQHF.

The J gene is TRBJ2-5, the V gene TRBV4-3; 11 bases are a match to TRBD1. Germline trimming cut 4 bases from V and 5 bases from J; bases unmatched to any gene: 6. The CDR3 loop spans 15 amino acids. Germline CDR1 and CDR2: LGHNA and YSLEER. The CDR3 is CASSLGQGASETQYF. The CDR3 DNA reads TGCGCCAGCAGCCTTGGACAGGGGGCTAGCGAGACCCAGTACTTC.

J is TRBJ1-2 and V is TRBV11-3; no definite D call. The CDR3 covers 13 residues. V was trimmed by 5 bases and J by 4 bases, leaving 11 bases between them. Germline loops: CDR1 SGHNT, CDR2 YENEEA. The DNA of the CDR3 is TGTGCCAGCAGCCAGAGTACAGTCTATGGCTACACCTTC. Its protein is CASSQSTVYGYTF.

This clone was observed a handful of times. The chain is built from TRBV11-2 and TRBJ1-1, with D uncertain. The V end lost 4 bases, the J end lost 11 bases, and 20 bases lay between the germline ends. The CDR3 is 14 residues long. The V gene's germline CDR1 is SGHAT and CDR2 FQNNGV. The CDR3 spells CASSSTRTSGGAFF. Here the CDR3 DNA reads TGTGCCAGCAGCTCAACCCGAACTTCCGGCGGGGCTTTCTTT.

There are a few counts of this clone. The gene calls are TRBV9 and TRBJ1-5, with 9 bases identical to TRBD1. This CDR3 spans 13 amino acids. J was trimmed by 5 bases and V by 4 bases; bases with no gene match: 1. In germline, CDR1 is SGDLS, CDR2 YYNGEE. The CDR3 spells CASSWTGDQPQHF. The CDR3, as DNA: TGTGCCAGCAGCTGGACAGGGGATCAGCCCCAGCATTTT.

This clone was counted a few times. The rearrangement links TRBV4-2 to TRBJ2-7, with 8 bases matching TRBD2. Trimming cost V 4 bases and J 2 bases; bases outside gene matches: 10. The germline V gene has CDR1 LGHNA and CDR2 YNFKEQ. The CDR3 spans 16 residues. CDR3 sequence (DNA): TGTGCCAGCAGCCCTGCCGGGACTAGTACCCCCTACGAGCAGTACTTC. Translation: CASSPAGTSTPYEQYF.

This clone occurred many times. The chain combines TRBV6-5 with TRBJ2-3; a possible D gene is TRBD1 (5 bases). Trimming cost V 6 bases and J 4 bases, with 14 bases left between them. The length of the CDR3 is 14 residues. In germline, CDR1 is MNHEY, CDR2 SVGAGI. The CDR3 DNA is TGTGCCAGCAGCCTTGGGATAGGGGCAGATACGCAGTATTTT. Translated, it gives CASSLGIGADTQYF.

The V call is TRBV6-5, the J call TRBJ2-5; D is uncertain. Germline loops: CDR1 MNHEY, CDR2 SVGAGI. V was shortened by 2 bases and J by 5 bases, with 9 bases between the two germline ends. The CDR3 is 13 residues long. CDR3 sequence reads: CASSYKLYETQYF. The CDR3 DNA is TGTGCCAGCAGTTACAAGTTGTATGAGACCCAGTACTTC.

The chain is built from TRBV5-4 and TRBJ2-3; weak D call: TRBD1 (8 bases). The CDR3 extends over 19 amino acids. Germline-derived CDR1 and CDR2 are SGHNT and YYREEE (reference sequence). Trimming cost V 4 bases and J 3 bases, with 27 bases left between them. The CDR3 bases are TGTGCCAGCAGCACGGGACTCCACAGGGGGGGTAGCAAGACAGATACGCAGTATTTT. Protein sequence: CASSTGLHRGGSKTDTQYF. Drawing the rest from reference TRBV5-4 and TRBJ2-3, the complete variable domain is ETGVTQSPTHLIKTRGQQVTLRCSSQSGHNTVSWYQQALGQGPQFIFQYYREEENGRGNFPPRFSGLQFPNYSSELNVNALELDDSALYLCASSTGLHRGGSKTDTQYFGPGTRLTVL.

This chain uses TRBV7-2 with TRBJ2-4, with unresolved D. The CDR3 runs to 15 residues. The V gene lost 6 bases and the J gene lost 4 bases, with 16 bases spanning the gap. Germline values: CDR1 SGHTA, CDR2 FQGNSA. In DNA, the CDR3 is TGTGCCAGCAGAATTTCGGGCGGCCCTAAAAACATTCAGTACTTC. Amino acid sequence: CASRISGGPKNIQYF.